What follows is one T cell receptor (beta chain) and its context. What it binds is unknown. At one end the junction does not follow the germline gene, possibly because of a read error. This CDR3 comprises 15 residues. The V gene's germline CDR1 is ENHRY and CDR2 SYGVKD. This sample stems from a study of type 1 and type 2 diabetes patients. Study observations and caveats: Type 2 diabetes patients had few highly-expanded CD4+ clones, median one.

The PCR template was genomic DNA. Amplification of the beta chain CDR3 used 30 forward and 13 reverse multiplex primers. TCRdb re-analysed the multiplex PCR reads in MiXCR, keeping a single row per CDR3 protein. This table holds 250,000 or so distinct CDR3 sequences, roughly 50% found once. V and J are TRBV10-3 and TRBJ1-6; D possibly corresponds to TRBD1 (6 bases). This receptor was taken from a man younger than 30 with type 2 diabetes. Source material: peripheral blood mononuclear cells (PBMCs). Here the CDR3 reads CASSVGGSYNSPLHF. CDR3 DNA: TGTGCCAGCAGTGTAGGGGGCTCCTATAATTCACCCCTCCACTTT.